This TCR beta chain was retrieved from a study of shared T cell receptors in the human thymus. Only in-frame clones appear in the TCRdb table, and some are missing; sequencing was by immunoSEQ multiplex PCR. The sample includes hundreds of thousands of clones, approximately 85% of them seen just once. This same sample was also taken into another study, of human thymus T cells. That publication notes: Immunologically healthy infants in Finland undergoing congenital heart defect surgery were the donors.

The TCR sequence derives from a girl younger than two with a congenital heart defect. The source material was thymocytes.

CDR3 bases: TGTGCCAGCAGCCACCGGGAGACCCAGTACTTC. It yields the protein CASSHRETQYF. The J gene is TRBJ2-5, the V gene TRBV16; D call uncertain. From germline, CDR1 is KGHSY and CDR2 FQNENV. The CDR3 sequence is 11 residues long. Trimming shortened V by 3 bases and J by 5 bases, and 4 bases separated the two germline ends.